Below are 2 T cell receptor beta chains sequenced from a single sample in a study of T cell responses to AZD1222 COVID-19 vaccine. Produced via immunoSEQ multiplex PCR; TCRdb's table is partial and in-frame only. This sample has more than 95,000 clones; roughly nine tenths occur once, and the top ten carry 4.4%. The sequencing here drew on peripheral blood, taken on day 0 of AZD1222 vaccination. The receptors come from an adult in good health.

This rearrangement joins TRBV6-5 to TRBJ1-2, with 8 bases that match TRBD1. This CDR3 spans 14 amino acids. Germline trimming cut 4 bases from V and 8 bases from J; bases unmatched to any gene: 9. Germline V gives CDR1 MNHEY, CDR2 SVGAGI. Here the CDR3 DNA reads TGTGCCAGCAGTTCGACAGGGGCTGTGCGGGGCTACACCTTC. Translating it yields CASSSTGAVRGYTF.

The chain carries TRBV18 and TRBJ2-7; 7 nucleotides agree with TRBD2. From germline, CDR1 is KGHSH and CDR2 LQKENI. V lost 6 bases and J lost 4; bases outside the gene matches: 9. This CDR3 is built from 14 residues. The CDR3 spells CASSPREGRYEQYF. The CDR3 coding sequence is TGTGCCAGCTCGCCGAGGGAGGGCCGTTACGAGCAGTACTTC. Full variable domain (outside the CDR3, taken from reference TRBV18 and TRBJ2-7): NAGVMQNPRHLVRRRGQEARLRCSPMKGHSHVYWYRQLPEEGLKFMVYLQKENIIDESGMPKERFSAEFPKEGPSILRIQQVVRGDSAAYFCASSPREGRYEQYFGPGTRLTVT.